This T cell receptor (beta chain) was recovered during a study of T-cell memory formation after mild COVID-19. General study points: That cross-reactive memory joined was suggested by some responding clones appearing in pre-infection memory.

MiXCR, applied by TCRdb to the 5' RACE reads, yields one record per CDR3 protein. This sample has under 60,000 distinct CDR3 sequences, with roughly 9% found just once. CDR1 SGHRS and CDR2 YFSETQ come from the germline V gene. The CDR3 sequence is 15 residues long. The V gene lost 1 base and the J gene lost 5 bases, with 14 bases spanning the gap. This clonotype was found a few times. Its antigen is currently unknown. The sample consisted of PBMCs or a T cell subset sorted from them (not recorded which). This chain joins TRBV5-1 and TRBJ2-3, with D possibly called TRBD1 or TRBD2 (5 bases each). The sequence derives from an adult woman who had mild COVID-19 (a few samples of this study predate the infection). Cell type and time point are not known. The CDR3 region has the DNA TGCGCCAGCAGCTTGCAGGGACCCCATCGAGATACGCAGTATTTT. Protein sequence: CASSLQGPHRDTQYF.